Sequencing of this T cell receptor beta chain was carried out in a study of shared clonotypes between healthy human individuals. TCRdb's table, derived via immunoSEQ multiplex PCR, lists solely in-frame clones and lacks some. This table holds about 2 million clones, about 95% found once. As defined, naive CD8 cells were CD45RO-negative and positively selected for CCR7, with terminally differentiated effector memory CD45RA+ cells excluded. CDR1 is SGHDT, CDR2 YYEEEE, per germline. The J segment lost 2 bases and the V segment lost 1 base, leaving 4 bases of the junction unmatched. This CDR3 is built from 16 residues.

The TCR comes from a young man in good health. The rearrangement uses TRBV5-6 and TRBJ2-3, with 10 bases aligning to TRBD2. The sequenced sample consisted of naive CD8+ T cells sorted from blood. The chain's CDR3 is CASSLQLAGYTDTQYF. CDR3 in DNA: TGTGCCAGCAGCTTGCAACTAGCGGGGTACACAGATACGCAGTATTTT.